Sequencing of this T cell receptor beta chain was carried out in a study of blood T cell repertoires in COVID-19. Overall study context: Sites across the United States, Italy and Spain contributed samples from acute and convalescent COVID-19. The analysed material was cDNA or gDNA that came from T cells, B-cell-depleted T cells, or PBMCs.

Sequencing was performed with immunoSEQ multiplex PCR; in TCRdb, only in-frame clones are kept and a portion is missing. In the table there are about 170,000 clones, approximately 90% of which are singletons. The TCR comes from a man aged 18 to 30 with active or convalescent COVID-19. Sequenced sample: peripheral blood.

The CDR3 sequence: CASSSQGNDEKLFF. CDR3 DNA sequence: TGCGCCAGCAGCTCGCAGGGGAATGATGAAAAACTGTTTTTT. The chain carries TRBV5-1 and TRBJ1-4; perhaps TRBD1 as D (6 bases). This CDR3 has 14 amino acids. Per the germline V gene, CDR1 is SGHRS and CDR2 is YFSETQ. The ends were cut back, 3 bases at V and 6 bases at J, with 12 bases in the middle.